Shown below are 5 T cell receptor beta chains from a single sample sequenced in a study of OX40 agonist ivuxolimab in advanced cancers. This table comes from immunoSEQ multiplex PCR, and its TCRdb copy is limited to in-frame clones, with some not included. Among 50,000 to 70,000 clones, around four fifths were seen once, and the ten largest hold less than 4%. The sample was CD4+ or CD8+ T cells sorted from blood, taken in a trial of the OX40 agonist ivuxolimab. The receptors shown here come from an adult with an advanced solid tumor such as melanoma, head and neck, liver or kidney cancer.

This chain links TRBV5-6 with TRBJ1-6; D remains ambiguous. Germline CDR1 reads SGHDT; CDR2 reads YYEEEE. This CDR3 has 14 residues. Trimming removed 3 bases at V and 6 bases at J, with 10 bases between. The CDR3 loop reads CASSSPKINSPLHF. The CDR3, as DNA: TGTGCCAGCAGCTCCCCCAAAATTAATTCACCCCTCCACTTT.

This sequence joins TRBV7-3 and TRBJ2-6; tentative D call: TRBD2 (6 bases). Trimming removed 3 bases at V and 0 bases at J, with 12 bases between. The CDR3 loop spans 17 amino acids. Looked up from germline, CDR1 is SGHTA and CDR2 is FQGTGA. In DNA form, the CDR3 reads TGTGCCAGCAGCTTGGGACTTCTAAGCTCTGGGGCCAACGTCCTGACTTTC. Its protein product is CASSLGLLSSGANVLTF.

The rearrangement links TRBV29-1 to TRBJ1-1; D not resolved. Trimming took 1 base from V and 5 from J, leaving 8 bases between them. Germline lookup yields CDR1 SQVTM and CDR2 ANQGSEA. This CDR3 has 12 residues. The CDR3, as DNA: TGCAGCGTTGAAGGAAGAAGGACTGAAGCTTTCTTT. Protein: CSVEGRRTEAFF.

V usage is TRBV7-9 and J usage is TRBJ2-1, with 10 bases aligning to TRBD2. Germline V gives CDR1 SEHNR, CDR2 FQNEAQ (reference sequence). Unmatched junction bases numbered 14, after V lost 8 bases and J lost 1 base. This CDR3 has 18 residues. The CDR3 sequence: CASRRLAGGEYSYNEQFF. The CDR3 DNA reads TGTGCCAGCCGCCGCTTAGCGGGGGGCGAGTATTCCTACAATGAGCAGTTCTTC.

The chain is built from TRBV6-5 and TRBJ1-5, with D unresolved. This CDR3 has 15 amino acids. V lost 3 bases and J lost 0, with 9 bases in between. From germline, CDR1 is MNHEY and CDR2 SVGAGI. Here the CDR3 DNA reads TGTGCCAGCAGTTATGTCGGTGGTAGCAATCAGCCCCAGCATTTT. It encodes CASSYVGGSNQPQHF.